This T cell receptor (beta chain) was recovered during a study of blood T cells in healthy people across ages. Whole-study findings and limits: Diversity figures based on one million T cells were deemed too low.

Ten or more counts support this clonotype. Its antigen remains unknown. A second roughly 6 to 11 cycle PCR used barcoded and J-beta primers. TCRdb redid the calling of the 5' RACE reads with MiXCR, one entry per CDR3 protein. Of hundreds of thousands of distinct CDR3 sequences listed, 32% are singletons. CDR1 and CDR2 (germline): MNHEY, SVGAGI. Trimming left V 6 bases short and J 8 bases short, with 16 bases between. The CDR3 covers 13 residues. The receptor's source is an elderly woman in good health. The chain recombines TRBV6-5 with TRBJ2-5; possibly TRBD1 or TRBD2 for D (6 bases each). The sequencing input was blood. This chain's CDR3 is CASRAGGLTTQYF. Here the CDR3 DNA reads TGTGCCAGCAGGGCCGGGGGCCTTACTACCCAGTACTTC.